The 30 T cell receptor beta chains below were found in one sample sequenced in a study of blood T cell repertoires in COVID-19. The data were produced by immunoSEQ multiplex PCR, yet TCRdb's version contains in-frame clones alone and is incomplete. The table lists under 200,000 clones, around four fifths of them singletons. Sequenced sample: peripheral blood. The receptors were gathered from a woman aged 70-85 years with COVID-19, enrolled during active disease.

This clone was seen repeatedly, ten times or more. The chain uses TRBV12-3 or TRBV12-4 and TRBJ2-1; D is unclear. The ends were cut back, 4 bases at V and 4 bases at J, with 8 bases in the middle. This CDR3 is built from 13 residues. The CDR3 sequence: CASSSELYNEQFF. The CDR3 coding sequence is TGTGCCAGCAGTTCCGAGCTGTACAATGAGCAGTTCTTC.

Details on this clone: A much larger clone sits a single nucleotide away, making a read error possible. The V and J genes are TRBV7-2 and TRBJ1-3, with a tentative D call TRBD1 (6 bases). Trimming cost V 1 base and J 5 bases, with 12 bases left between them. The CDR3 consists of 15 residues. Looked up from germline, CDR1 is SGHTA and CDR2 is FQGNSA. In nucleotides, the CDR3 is TGTGCCAGCAGCTTAGACGAACAGGGACGAAACACCATATATTTT. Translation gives CASSLDEQGRNTIYF.

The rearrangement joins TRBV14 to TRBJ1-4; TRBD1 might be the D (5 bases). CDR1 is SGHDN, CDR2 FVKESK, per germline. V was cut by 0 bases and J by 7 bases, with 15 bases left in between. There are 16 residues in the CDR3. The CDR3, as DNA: TGTGCCAGCAGCCAAGAGTATGGGGGGATCGGTGAAAAACTGTTTTTT. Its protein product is CASSQEYGGIGEKLFF. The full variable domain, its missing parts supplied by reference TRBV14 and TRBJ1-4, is EAGVTQFPSHSVIEKGQTVTLRCDPISGHDNLYWYRRVMGKEIKFLLHFVKESKQDESGMPNNRFLAERTGGTYSTLKVQPAELEDSGVYFCASSQEYGGIGEKLFFGSGTQLSVL.

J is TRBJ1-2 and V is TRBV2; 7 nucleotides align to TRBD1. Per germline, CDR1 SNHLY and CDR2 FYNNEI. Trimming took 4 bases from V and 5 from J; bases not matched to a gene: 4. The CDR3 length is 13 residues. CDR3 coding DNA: TGTGCCAGCAGTGTGGGACAGACATATGGCTACACCTTC. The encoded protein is CASSVGQTYGYTF. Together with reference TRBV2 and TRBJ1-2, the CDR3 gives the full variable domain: EPEVTQTPSHQVTQMGQEVILRCVPISNHLYFYWYRQILGQKVEFLVSFYNNEISEKSEIFDDQFSVERPDGSNFTLKIRSTKLEDSAMYFCASSVGQTYGYTFGSGTRLTVV.

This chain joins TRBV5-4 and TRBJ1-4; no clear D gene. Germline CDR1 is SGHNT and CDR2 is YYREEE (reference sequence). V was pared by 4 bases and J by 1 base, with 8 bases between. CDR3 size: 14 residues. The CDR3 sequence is CASSHGGTNEKLFF. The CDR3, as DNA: TGTGCCAGCAGCCACGGTGGAACTAATGAAAAACTGTTTTTT.

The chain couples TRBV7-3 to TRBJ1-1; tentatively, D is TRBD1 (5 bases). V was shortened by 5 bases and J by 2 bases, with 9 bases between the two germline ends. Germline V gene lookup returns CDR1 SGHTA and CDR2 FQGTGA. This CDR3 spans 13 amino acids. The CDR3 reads CASSRQPNTEAFF. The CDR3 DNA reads TGTGCCAGCAGCCGACAGCCTAACACTGAAGCTTTCTTT.

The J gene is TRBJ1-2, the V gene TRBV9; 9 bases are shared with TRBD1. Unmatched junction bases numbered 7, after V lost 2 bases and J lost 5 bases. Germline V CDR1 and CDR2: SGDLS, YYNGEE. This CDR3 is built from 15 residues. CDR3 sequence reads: CASSVEQGAGYGYTF. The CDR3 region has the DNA TGTGCCAGCAGCGTGGAACAGGGGGCTGGGTATGGCTACACCTTC.

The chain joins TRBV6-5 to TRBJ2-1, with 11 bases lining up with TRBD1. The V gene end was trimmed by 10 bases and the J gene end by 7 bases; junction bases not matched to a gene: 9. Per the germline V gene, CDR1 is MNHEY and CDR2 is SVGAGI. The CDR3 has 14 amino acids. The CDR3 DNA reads TGTGCCACGGAAAACCGGGACAGGGGGAATGAGCAGTTCTTC. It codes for CATENRDRGNEQFF.

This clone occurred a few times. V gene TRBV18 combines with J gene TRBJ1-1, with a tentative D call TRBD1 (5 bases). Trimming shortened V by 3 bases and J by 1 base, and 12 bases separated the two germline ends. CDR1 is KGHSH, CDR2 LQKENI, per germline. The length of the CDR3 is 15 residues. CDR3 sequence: CASSPPGGSNTEAFF. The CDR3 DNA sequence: TGTGCCAGCTCACCCCCCGGGGGATCGAACACTGAAGCTTTCTTT.

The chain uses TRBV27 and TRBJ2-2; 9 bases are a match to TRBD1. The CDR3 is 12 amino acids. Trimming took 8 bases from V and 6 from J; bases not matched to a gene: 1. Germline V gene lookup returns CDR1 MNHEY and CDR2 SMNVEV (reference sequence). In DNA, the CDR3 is TGTGCCAGCGGGACAGGGCCCGGGGAGCTGTTTTTT. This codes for CASGTGPGELFF.

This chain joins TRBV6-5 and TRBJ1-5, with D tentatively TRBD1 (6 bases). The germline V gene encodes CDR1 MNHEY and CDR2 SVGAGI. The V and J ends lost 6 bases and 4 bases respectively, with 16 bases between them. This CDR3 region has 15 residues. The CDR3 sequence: CASSPDRSRNQPQHF. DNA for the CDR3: TGTGCCAGCAGCCCCGACAGGAGCCGTAATCAGCCCCAGCATTTT.

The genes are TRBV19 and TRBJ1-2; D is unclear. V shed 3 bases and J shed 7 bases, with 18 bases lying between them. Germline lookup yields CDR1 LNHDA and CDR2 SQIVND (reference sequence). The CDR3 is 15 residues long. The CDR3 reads CASSIVFMYVVGYTF. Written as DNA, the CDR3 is TGTGCCAGTAGTATCGTGTTTATGTATGTCGTTGGCTACACCTTC.

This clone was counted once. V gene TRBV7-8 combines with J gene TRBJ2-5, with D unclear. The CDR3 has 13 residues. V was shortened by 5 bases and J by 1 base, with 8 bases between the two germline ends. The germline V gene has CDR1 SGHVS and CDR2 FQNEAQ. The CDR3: CASSPNSQETQYF. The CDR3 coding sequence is TGTGCCAGCAGCCCCAACAGCCAAGAGACCCAGTACTTC.

CDR3 DNA sequence: TGTGCCAGCAGCTTGGGCGCGGGGGTTGAGCAGTTCTTC. Encoded protein: CASSLGAGVEQFF. The chain couples TRBV5-5 to TRBJ2-1, with 7 bases fitting TRBD2. The CDR3 spans 13 residues. Losses at the gene ends were 0 bases for V and 9 bases for J; bases not matched to a gene: 3. The germline CDR1 and CDR2 sequences are SGHKS and YYEKEE (reference sequence). Looking up the rest from reference TRBV5-5 and TRBJ2-1 gives the full variable domain: DAGVTQSPTHLIKTRGQQVTLRCSPISGHKSVSWYQQVLGQGPQFIFQYYEKEERGRGNFPDRFSARQFPNYSSELNVNALLLGDSALYLCASSLGAGVEQFFGPGTRLTVL.

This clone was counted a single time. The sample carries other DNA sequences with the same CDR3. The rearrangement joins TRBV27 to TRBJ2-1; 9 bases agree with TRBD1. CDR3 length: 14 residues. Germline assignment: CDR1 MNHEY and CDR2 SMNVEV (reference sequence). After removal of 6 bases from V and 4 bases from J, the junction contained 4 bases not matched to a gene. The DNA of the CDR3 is TGTGCCAGCAGCCCCGGACAGGGGTACAATGAGCAGTTCTTC. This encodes CASSPGQGYNEQFF.

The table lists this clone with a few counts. This chain's CDR3 is CASRVTAKAYEQYF. The CDR3 DNA sequence: TGTGCCAGCAGGGTCACAGCTAAGGCATACGAGCAGTACTTC. This chain joins TRBV28 and TRBJ2-7; no clear D. The V gene's germline CDR1 is MDHEN and CDR2 SYDVKM. CDR3 size: 14 residues. The V end was cut by 6 bases, the J end by 4 bases, with 16 bases between.

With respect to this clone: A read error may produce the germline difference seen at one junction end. The CDR3 DNA reads as TGCGCCAGCAGTGAAAGTGGGGGTGGGGGCATTCCTTTT. The encoded protein is CASSESGGGGIPF. The chain is built from TRBV10-2 and TRBJ1-1, with D perhaps matching TRBD1 (6 bases). Germline CDR1 is WSHSY and CDR2 is SAAADI. This CDR3 region has 13 residues.

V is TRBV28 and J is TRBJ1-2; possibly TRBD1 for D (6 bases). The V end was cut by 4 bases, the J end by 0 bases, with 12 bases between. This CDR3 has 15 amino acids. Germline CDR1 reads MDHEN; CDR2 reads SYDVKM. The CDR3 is CASSSSGQSNYGYTF. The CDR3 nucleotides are TGTGCCAGCAGTTCTAGCGGACAGTCTAACTATGGCTACACCTTC.

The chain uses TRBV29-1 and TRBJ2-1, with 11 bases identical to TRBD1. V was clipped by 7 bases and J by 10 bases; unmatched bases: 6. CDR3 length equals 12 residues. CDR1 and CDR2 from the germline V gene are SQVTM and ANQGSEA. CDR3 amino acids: CSGRDRGNEQFF. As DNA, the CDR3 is TGCAGCGGACGGGACAGGGGGAACGAGCAGTTCTTC.

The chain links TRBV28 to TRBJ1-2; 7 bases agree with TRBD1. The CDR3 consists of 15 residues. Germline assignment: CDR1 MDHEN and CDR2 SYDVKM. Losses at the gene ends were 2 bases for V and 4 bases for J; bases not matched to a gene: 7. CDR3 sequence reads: CASSLMGQPFYGYTF. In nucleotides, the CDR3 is TGTGCCAGCAGTTTAATGGGACAGCCGTTCTATGGCTACACCTTC.

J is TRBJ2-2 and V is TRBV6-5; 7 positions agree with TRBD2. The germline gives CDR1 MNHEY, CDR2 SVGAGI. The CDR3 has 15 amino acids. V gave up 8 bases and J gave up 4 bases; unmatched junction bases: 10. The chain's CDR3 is CASAWGGAGTGELFF. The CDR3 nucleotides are TGTGCCAGCGCATGGGGAGGGGCCGGCACCGGGGAGCTGTTTTTT.

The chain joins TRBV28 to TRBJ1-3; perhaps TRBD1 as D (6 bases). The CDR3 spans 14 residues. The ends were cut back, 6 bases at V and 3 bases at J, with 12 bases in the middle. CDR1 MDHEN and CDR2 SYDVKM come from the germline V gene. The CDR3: CASRKQGNGNTIYF. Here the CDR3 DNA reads TGTGCCAGCAGGAAACAGGGTAATGGAAACACCATATATTTT.

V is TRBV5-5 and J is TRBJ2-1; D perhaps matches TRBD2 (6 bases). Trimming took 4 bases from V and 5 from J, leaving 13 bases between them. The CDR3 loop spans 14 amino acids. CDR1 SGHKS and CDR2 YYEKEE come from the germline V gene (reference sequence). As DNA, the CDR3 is TGTGCCAGCAGCCCCCGGGGGTCGCACAATGAGCAGTTCTTC. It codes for CASSPRGSHNEQFF.

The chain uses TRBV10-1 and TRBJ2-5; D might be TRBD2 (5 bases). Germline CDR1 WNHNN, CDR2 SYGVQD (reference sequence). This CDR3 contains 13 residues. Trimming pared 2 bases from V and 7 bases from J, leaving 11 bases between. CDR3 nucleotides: TGCGCCAGCAGTGAGACCGGACTTGGGACCCAGTACTTC. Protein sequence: CASSETGLGTQYF.

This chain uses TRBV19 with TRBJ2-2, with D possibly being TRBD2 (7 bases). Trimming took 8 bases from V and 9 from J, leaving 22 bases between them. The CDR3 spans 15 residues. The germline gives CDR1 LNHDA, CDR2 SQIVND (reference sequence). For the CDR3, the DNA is TGTGCCAGTGTCTCCCGGGGGGCAGGGACCAGGGAGCTGTTTTTT. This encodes CASVSRGAGTRELFF.

CDR3 sequence: CASSGGQNSYNEQFF. For the CDR3, the DNA is TGTGCCAGCAGCGGGGGACAGAACTCCTACAATGAGCAGTTCTTC. This chain uses TRBV9 with TRBJ2-1; TRBD1 agrees at 7 bases. This CDR3 has 15 residues. CDR1 is SGDLS and CDR2 is YYNGEE in the germline V gene. After removal of 3 bases from V and 0 bases from J, the junction contained 3 bases not matched to a gene.

Here the CDR3 DNA reads TGTGCCAGCAGCTTAGACCCGGGACATCTCTCTGGAAACACCATATATTTT. Encoded protein: CASSLDPGHLSGNTIYF. The gene calls are TRBV11-2 and TRBJ1-3; TRBD1 is a possible D gene (6 bases). In germline, CDR1 is SGHAT, CDR2 FQNNGV. The CDR3 consists of 17 residues. V lost 0 bases, J lost 0 bases, and 12 bases lay in between.

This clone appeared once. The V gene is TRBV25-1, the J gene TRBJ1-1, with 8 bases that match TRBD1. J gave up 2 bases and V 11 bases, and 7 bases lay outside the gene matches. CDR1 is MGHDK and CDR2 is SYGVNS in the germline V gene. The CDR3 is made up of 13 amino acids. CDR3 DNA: TGTGCCGCGAGGGACAGGCATAACACTGAAGCTTTCTTT. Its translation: CAARDRHNTEAFF.

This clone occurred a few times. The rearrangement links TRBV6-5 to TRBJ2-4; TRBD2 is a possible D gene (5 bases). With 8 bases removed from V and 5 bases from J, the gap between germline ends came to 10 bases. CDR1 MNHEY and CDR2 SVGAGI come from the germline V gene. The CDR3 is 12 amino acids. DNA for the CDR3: TGTGCCAGCCGGACTGGCCAAAACATTCAGTACTTC. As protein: CASRTGQNIQYF.

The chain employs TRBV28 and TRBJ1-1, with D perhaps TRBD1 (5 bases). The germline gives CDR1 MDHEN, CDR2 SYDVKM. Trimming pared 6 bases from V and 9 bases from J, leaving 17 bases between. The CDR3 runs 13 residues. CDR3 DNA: TGTGCCAGCAGACCCGATGACAGAATTAAAGCTTTCTTT. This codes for CASRPDDRIKAFF.